The rows below give T cell receptor beta chains drawn from one sample of a study of T-cell memory formation after mild COVID-19. MiXCR, applied by TCRdb to the 5' RACE reads, yields one record per CDR3 protein. The sample records some 150,000 distinct CDR3 sequences, 13% to 15% being singletons. Source material: PBMCs or a T cell subset sorted from them (not recorded which). The receptors derive from an adult woman who had mild COVID-19 (a few samples of this study predate the infection). Cell type and time point are not known. Both conserved end residues are part of each CDR3. The order of the fields is J gene, D gene, CDR3 length, V gene, clone size, CDR3 DNA, CDR3 protein. The D gene is left open where the match is weak. Some rows have no size entry. The others give once, few or many, or a class for an expanded clone.

TRBJ2-7 TRBD2 11 TRBV29-1 . TGCAGCGTTGGGGAGGGTTACGAGCAGTACTTC CSVGEGYEQYF
TRBJ2-7 TRBD2 14 TRBV6-1 once TGTGCCAGCAGTGACTTGGGAGGGCCGTACGAGCAGTACTTC CASSDLGGPYEQYF
TRBJ2-2 . 14 TRBV2 . TGTGCCAGCAGTGAATACCCGAGCACCGGGGAGCTGTTTTTT CASSEYPSTGELFF
TRBJ1-1 . 14 TRBV25-1 . TGTGCCAGCAGTACCGAAGGGACCGGATCTGAAGCTTTCTTT CASSTEGTGSEAFF
TRBJ2-3 TRBD2 20 TRBV2 . TGTGCCAGCAGTGAAGCAGGAGCGATCGCTAGCGGAACTAGCACAGATACGCAGTATTTT CASSEAGAIASGTSTDTQYF
TRBJ2-1 TRBD1 14 TRBV6-5 few TGTGCCAGCAGTTACGGACAGGGGGCGGGAGAGCAGTTCTTC CASSYGQGAGEQFF
TRBJ2-7 TRBD1 17 TRBV7-7 . TGTGCTAGCAGCTCACATTACGGGACAGGGGGCAGGTACGAGCAGTACTTC CASSSHYGTGGRYEQYF
TRBJ2-7 . 14 TRBV4-3 . TGCGCCAGCAGCCAAGATACGGGAGTTTACGAGCAGTACTTC CASSQDTGVYEQYF
TRBJ2-1 TRBD2 13 TRBV20-1 few TGCAGTGCTAGCCAGCGGGACTACAATGAGCAGTTCTTC CSASQRDYNEQFF
TRBJ2-7 . 14 TRBV7-9 few TGTGCCAGCAGCTCGGACAAGAGCTCCTACGAGCAGTACTTC CASSSDKSSYEQYF
TRBJ2-2 . 13 TRBV19 . TGTGCCAGTAGTATCGAGGACACCGGGGAGCTGTTTTTT CASSIEDTGELFF
TRBJ1-5 TRBD1 13 TRBV6-5 . TGTGCCAGTGGACAGGTCAGCAATCAGCCCCAGCATTTT CASGQVSNQPQHF
TRBJ1-2 TRBD1 14 TRBV20-1 . TGCAGTGCCGTCCCTAGGACAGGGGGAGATGGCTACACCTTC CSAVPRTGGDGYTF
TRBJ2-3 . 16 TRBV7-9 . TGTGCCAGCAGCTTCAGCGACGTCCCCAGGGGCGATACGCAGTATTTT CASSFSDVPRGDTQYF
TRBJ1-1 TRBD1 16 TRBV6-6 few TGTGCCAGCAGTTACAGTAGGACAGGGCAGAACACTGAAGCTTTCTTT CASSYSRTGQNTEAFF
TRBJ1-1 . 13 TRBV6-5 few TGTGCCAGCAGTTACTCCGGATACACTGAAGCTTTCTTT CASSYSGYTEAFF
TRBJ2-1 . 16 TRBV4-3 few TGCGCCAGCAGCCAAGATAAGGGTTTCCTTCGGAATGAGCAGTTCTTC CASSQDKGFLRNEQFF
TRBJ2-7 TRBD1 14 TRBV13 . TGTGCCAGCAGTTCTCGTGGGTCGCGGCAGGGGGAGTACTTC CASSSRGSRQGEYF
TRBJ1-1 . 12 TRBV5-4 . TGTGCCAGCAGCATAGGACGGTTTGAAGCTTTCTTT CASSIGRFEAFF
TRBJ1-3 . 15 TRBV12-3/TRBV12-4 few TGTGCCAGCAGTTTACCCCCGGAGGGCGGAAACACCATATATTTT CASSLPPEGGNTIYF
TRBJ1-5 . 13 TRBV4-1 . TGCGCCAGCAGCCAAGTTTACAGTCAGCCCCAGCATTTT CASSQVYSQPQHF
TRBJ1-1 . 15 TRBV18 . TGTGCCAGCTCATCCTCCGGGACACCGAACACTGAAGCTTTCTTT CASSSSGTPNTEAFF
TRBJ2-7 TRBD2 15 TRBV20-1 . TGCAGTGCTAGTTTAGCGGGAGGGCCTGGGTACGAGCAGTACTTC CSASLAGGPGYEQYF
TRBJ2-2 TRBD1 17 TRBV9 few TGTGCCAGCAGCCCCCCGGGACAGGGGCTGAACACCGGGGAGCTGTTTTTT CASSPPGQGLNTGELFF
TRBJ2-2 . 12 TRBV30 few TGTGCCTGGACCCCTCAGATGGAGGAGCTGTTTTTT CAWTPQMEELFF
TRBJ2-3 . 14 TRBV13 few TGTGCCAGCAGCCCCGCTAGAGGCACAGATACGCAGTATTTT CASSPARGTDTQYF
TRBJ1-1 TRBD1 15 TRBV7-9 . TGTGCCAGCAGCCAGGGGGGGGGCAGGGTCACTGAAGCTTTCTTT CASSQGGGRVTEAFF
TRBJ2-3 . 15 TRBV7-2 few TGTGCCAGCAGCGTAGGAAGGGGATCGGCAGATACGCAGTATTTT CASSVGRGSADTQYF
TRBJ2-1 TRBD2 18 TRBV24-1 . TGTGCCACCAGTGATGTTGGGACTAGCGGGAACAAATACAATGAGCAGTTCTTC CATSDVGTSGNKYNEQFF
TRBJ2-7 . 14 TRBV6-2/TRBV6-3 . TGTGCCAGCAGTTACGCCGGGCTGACCTACGAGCAGTACTTC CASSYAGLTYEQYF
TRBJ2-1 . 14 TRBV20-1 few TGCAGTGCTAGGGGTGGTAGCTCCTACAATGAGCAGTTCTTC CSARGGSSYNEQFF
TRBJ2-3 TRBD2 18 TRBV12-3/TRBV12-4 few TGTGCCAGCAGTTTAGATAGGGGACTAGGGGGGAGCACAGATACGCAGTATTTT CASSLDRGLGGSTDTQYF
TRBJ1-2 . 11 TRBV12-3/TRBV12-4 . TGTGCCAGCAGTTTTGGCCGGGACAACACCTTC CASSFGRDNTF
TRBJ2-1 TRBD2 14 TRBV2 few TGTGCCAGCAGCGGGACTAGCGGGAGCAATGAGCAGTTCTTC CASSGTSGSNEQFF
TRBJ1-2 TRBD1 14 TRBV30 few TGTGCGCGGATAGGGGGACAGGGGAACTATGGCTACACCTTC CARIGGQGNYGYTF
TRBJ2-1 . 18 TRBV5-1 few TGCGCCAGCAGCTCCACAACCCAACAGGGTTATACCTACAATGAGCAGTTCTTC CASSSTTQQGYTYNEQFF
TRBJ2-7 TRBD1 17 TRBV27 . TGTGCCAGCAGTTGGGGTTCGGGGACAGGGGGTCCCTACGAGCAGTACTTC CASSWGSGTGGPYEQYF
TRBJ2-7 . 12 TRBV20-1 few TGCAGTGCTAGAGCCAGTCGGACGGAGCAGTACTTC CSARASRTEQYF
TRBJ1-6 . 15 TRBV4-2 few TGTGCCAGCAGCCCTGGGGGGGGCATTAATTCACCCCTCCACTTT CASSPGGGINSPLHF
TRBJ2-7 TRBD2 14 TRBV5-1 . TGCGCCAGCAGCTTACTAGCGGGGGAGGACGAGCAGTACTTC CASSLLAGEDEQYF
TRBJ2-7 . 15 TRBV25-1 few TGTGCCAGCAGTGAATACGGGGCAAGCTCCTACGAGCAGTACTTC CASSEYGASSYEQYF
TRBJ2-7 TRBD1 13 TRBV29-1 few TGCAGCGTCCCCGGACAGGACTCCTACGAGCAGTACTTC CSVPGQDSYEQYF
TRBJ1-1 . 15 TRBV9 few TGTGCCAGCAGCGCCAGAGGGAATCAGAACACTGAAGCTTTCTTT CASSARGNQNTEAFF
TRBJ1-1 . 14 TRBV6-2/TRBV6-3 few TGTGCCACCGAACAGTGGTGGGGGAACACTGAAGCTTTCTTT CATEQWWGNTEAFF
TRBJ1-5 . 16 TRBV6-5 . TGTGCCAGCAGTTACATACTCGGCAGGGCTTATCAGCCCCAGCATTTT CASSYILGRAYQPQHF
TRBJ2-5 TRBD2 16 TRBV15 once TGTGCCACCAGCAGAGAGCTAGCGGGGGGGGAAGAGACCCAGTACTTC CATSRELAGGEETQYF